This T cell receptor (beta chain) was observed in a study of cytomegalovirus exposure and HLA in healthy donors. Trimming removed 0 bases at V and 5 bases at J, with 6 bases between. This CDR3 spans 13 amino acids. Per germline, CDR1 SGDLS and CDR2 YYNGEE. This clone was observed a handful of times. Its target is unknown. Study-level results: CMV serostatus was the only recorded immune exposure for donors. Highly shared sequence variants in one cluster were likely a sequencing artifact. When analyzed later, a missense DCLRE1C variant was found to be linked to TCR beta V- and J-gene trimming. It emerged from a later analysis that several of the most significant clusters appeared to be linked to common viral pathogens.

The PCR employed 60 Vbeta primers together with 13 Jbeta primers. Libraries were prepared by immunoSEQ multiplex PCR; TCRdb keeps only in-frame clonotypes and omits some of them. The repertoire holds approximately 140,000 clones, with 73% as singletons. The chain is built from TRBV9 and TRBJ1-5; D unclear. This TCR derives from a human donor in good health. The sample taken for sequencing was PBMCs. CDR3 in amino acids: CASSVAPYQPQHF. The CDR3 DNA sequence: TGTGCCAGCAGCGTAGCCCCTTATCAGCCCCAGCATTTT.